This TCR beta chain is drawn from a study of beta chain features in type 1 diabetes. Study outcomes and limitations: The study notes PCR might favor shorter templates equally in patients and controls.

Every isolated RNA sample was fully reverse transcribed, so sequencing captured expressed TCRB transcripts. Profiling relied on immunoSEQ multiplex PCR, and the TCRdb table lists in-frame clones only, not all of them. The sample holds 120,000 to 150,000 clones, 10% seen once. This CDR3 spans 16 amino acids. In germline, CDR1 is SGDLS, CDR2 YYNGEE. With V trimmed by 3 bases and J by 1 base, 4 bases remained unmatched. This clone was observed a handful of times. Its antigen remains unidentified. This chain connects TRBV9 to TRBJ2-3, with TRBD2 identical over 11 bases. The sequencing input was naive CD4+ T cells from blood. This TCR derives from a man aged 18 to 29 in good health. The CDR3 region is CASSEGGLAGTDTQYF. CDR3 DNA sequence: TGTGCCAGCAGCGAGGGGGGACTAGCGGGCACAGATACGCAGTATTTT.